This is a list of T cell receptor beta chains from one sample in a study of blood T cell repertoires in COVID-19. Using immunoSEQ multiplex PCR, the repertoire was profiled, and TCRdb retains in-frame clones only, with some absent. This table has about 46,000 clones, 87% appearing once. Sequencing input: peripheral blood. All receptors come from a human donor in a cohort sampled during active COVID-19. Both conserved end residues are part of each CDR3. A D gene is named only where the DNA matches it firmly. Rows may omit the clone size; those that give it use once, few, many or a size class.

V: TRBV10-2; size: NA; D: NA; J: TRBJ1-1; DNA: TGCGCCAGCAGTTTAGCCGGGACAATTTACGGTGAAGCTTTCTTT; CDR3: CASSLAGTIYGEAFF
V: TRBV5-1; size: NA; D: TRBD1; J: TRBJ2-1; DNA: TGCGCCAGCAGCTTGGTAGGGACAGGGTACATGAGTGAGCAGTTCTTC; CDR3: CASSLVGTGYMSEQFF
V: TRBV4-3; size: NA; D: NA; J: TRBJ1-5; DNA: TGCGCCAGCAGCCCAAGAGTTAGCAATCAGCCCCAGCATTTT; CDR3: CASSPRVSNQPQHF
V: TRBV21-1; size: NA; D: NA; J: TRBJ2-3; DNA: TGTGCCAGCATTAGGACTAGCCCAGGGGCGGATACGCAGTATTTT; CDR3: CASIRTSPGADTQYF
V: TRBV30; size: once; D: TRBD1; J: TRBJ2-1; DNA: TGTGCCTGGAGTGTCCGTTGGGGGGACAGGGGGCGCGGTGAGCAGTTCTTC; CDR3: CAWSVRWGDRGRGEQFF
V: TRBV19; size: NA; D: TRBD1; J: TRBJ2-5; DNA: TGTGCCAGTAGTACCTCCTGGGACAGGGGGACGAGGGGGGCCCAGTACTTC; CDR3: CASSTSWDRGTRGAQYF
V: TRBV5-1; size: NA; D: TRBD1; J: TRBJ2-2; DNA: TGCGCCAGCAGCTTCGTGGGGACAGCAGGGACCGGGGAGCTGTTTTTT; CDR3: CASSFVGTAGTGELFF
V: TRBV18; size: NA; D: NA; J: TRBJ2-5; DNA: TGTGCCAGCTCACCACCAGATGCGGGGGACAACTCAGCTAGGAAAGAGACCCAGTACTTC; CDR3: CASSPPDAGDNSARKETQYF
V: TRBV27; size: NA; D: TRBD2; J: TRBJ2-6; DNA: TGTGCCAGCAGTTTCGTGATAGCGGGATTCTCTGGGGCCAACGTCCTGACTTTC; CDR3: CASSFVIAGFSGANVLTF
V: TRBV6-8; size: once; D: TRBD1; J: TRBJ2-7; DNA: TGTGCCAGCAGTAGCCCGGGACAGGGTTACGAGCAGTACTTC; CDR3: CASSSPGQGYEQYF
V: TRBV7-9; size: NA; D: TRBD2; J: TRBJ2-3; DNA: TGTGCCGGCCGAAGGGAAGCGGGAGCAGATACGCAGTATTTT; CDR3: CAGRREAGADTQYF
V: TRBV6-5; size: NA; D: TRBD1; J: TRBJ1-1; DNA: TGTGCCAGCAGTTTCGGACAGGGAGGGGGTTCGGCTTTCTTT; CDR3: CASSFGQGGGSAFF
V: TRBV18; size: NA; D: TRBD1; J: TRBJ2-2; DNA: TGTGCCAGCTCACGAATGGGACAGGGGGCGAACACCGGGGAGCTGTTTTTT; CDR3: CASSRMGQGANTGELFF
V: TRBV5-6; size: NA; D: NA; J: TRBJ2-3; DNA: TGTGCCAGCAGCTTACAACAATATACGCAGTATTTT; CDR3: CASSLQQYTQYF
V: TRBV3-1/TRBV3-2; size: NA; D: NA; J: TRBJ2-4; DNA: TGTGCCAGCAGCCAAGATTATTCTAGCCAGTACTTC; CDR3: CASSQDYSSQYF
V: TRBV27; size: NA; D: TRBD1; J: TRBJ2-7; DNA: TGTGCCAGCAGCTTGACGACAGGGACCTACGAGCAGTACTTC; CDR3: CASSLTTGTYEQYF
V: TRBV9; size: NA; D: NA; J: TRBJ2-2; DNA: TGTGCCAGCAGCGTAGCTTCCCTCCCCACCGGGGAGCTGTTTTTT; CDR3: CASSVASLPTGELFF
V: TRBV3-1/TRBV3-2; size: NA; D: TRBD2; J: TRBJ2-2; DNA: TGTGCCAGCAGCCGGGTAGCGGGAGGGCCCCCCGGGGAGCTGTTTTTT; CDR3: CASSRVAGGPPGELFF
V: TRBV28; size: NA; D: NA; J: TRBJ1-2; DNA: TGTGCCAGCAGTTTCGGGGGAGGCTATGGCTACACCTTC; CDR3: CASSFGGGYGYTF
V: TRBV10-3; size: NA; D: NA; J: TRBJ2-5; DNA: TGTGCCATCAGTTCCGGGGAGACCCAGTACTTC; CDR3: CAISSGETQYF
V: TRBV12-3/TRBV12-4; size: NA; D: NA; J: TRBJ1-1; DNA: TGTGCCAGCAGCTCCTCTGTGAACACTGAAGCTTTCTTT; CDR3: CASSSSVNTEAFF
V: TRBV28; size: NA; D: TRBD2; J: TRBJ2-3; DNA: TGTGCCAGCAGAGGACTAGCGGGAGATACGCAGTATTTT; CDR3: CASRGLAGDTQYF
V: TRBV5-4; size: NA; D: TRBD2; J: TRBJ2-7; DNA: TGTGCCAGCAGCTTCTCCACTAGCGTAGGAGTAAAGCAGTACTTC; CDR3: CASSFSTSVGVKQYF
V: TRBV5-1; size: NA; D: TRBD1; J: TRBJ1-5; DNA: TGCGCCAGCAGCCTCCAGGGGGGTCAGCCCCAGCATTTT; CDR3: CASSLQGGQPQHF
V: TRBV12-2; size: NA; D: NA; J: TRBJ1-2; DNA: TGTGCAAGTCGCCCAAGGACAGTTGCTCTTAACTATGGCTACACCTTC; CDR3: CASRPRTVALNYGYTF
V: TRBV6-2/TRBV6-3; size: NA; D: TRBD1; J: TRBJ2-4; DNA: TGTGCCAGCAGTCGGACAGGGGAAAACATTCAGTACTTC; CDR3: CASSRTGENIQYF
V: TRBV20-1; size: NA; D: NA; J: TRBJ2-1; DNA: TGCAGTGCTAATGACTATACCTACAATGAGCAGTTCTTC; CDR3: CSANDYTYNEQFF
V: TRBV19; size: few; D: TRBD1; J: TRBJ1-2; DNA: TGTGCCAGTAGCCTGACAGGGCCAGATGGCTACACCTTC; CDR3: CASSLTGPDGYTF
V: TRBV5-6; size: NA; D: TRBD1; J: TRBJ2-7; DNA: TGTGCCAGCAGCTTGGGAGGGGGCCCCTACGAGCAGTACTTC; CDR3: CASSLGGGPYEQYF
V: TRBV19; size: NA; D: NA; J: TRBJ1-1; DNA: TGTGCCAGTAGTACTCGGCGGACTATGAACACTGAAGCTTTCTTT; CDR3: CASSTRRTMNTEAFF
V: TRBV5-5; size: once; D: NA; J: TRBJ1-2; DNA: TGTGCCAGCAGCTCAGGGACGGGAGGCTATGGCTACACCTTC; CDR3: CASSSGTGGYGYTF
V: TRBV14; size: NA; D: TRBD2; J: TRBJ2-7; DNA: TGTGCCAGCAGCTCCGGGACTAGGGGGGGCGAGCAGTACTTC; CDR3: CASSSGTRGGEQYF
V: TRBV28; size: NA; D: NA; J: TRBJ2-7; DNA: TGTGCCAGCAGTTATGGGCCGGGAGACCGCAACGAGCAGTACTTC; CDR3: CASSYGPGDRNEQYF
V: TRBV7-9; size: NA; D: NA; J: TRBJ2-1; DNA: TGTGCCAGCAGCTTAGGACGAGATCTAGCCCGGCGGGAGCAGTTCTTC; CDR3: CASSLGRDLARREQFF
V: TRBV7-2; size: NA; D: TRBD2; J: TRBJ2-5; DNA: TGTGCCAGCAGCGACCCGGGACTAGGGGGAGAGACCCAGTACTTC; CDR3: CASSDPGLGGETQYF
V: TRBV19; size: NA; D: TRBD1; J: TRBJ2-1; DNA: TGTGCCAGTAGTCAAGAGGGCAGGGGGCGTGTTGATGAGCAGTTCTTC; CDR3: CASSQEGRGRVDEQFF
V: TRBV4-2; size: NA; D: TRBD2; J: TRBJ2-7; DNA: TGTGCCAGCAGCCAAACGTCTAGCGGGAGCTCCTACGAGCAGTACTTC; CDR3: CASSQTSSGSSYEQYF
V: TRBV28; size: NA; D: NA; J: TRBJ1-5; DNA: TGTGCCAGCAGTTGCGCCCCGGGACTCGGGGGGATCAATCAGCCCCAGCATTTT; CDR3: CASSCAPGLGGINQPQHF